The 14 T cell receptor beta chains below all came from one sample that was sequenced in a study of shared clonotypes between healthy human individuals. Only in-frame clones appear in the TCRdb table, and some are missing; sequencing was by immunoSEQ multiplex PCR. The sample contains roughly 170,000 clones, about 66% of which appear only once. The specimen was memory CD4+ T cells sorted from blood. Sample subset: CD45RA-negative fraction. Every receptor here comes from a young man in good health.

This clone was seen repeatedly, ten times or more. The CDR3 DNA reads TGTGCCAGCAGAAGTGGACTAGCCTACGAGCAGTACTTC. Translation gives CASRSGLAYEQYF. The chain joins TRBV27 to TRBJ2-7, with TRBD2 identical over 7 bases. V lost 6 bases to trimming and J lost 2 bases; unmatched junction nucleotides: 4. This CDR3 is built from 13 residues. Germline loops: CDR1 MNHEY, CDR2 SMNVEV (reference sequence).

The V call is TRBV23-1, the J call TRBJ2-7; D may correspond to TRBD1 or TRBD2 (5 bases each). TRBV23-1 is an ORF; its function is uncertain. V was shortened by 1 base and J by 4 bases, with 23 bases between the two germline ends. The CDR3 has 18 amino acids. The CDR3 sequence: CASSQCGCDGADGYEQYF. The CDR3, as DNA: TGCGCCAGCAGTCAATGTGGTTGTGACGGGGCAGATGGTTACGAGCAGTACTTC.

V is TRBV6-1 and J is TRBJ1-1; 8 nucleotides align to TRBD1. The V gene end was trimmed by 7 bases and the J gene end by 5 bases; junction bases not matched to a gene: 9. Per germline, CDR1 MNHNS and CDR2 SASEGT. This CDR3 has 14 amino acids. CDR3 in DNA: TGTGCCAGCACCCCTGGACAGGGTTGGACTGAAGCTTTCTTT. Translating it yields CASTPGQGWTEAFF.

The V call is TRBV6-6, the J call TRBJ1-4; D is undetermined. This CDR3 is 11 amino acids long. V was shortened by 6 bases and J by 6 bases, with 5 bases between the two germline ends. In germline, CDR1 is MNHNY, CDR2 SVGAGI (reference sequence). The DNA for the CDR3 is TGTGCCAGCAGGTGGGATGAAAAACTGTTTTTT. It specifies CASRWDEKLFF.

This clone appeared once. The chain's CDR3 is CAWSVRGARDTQYF. For the CDR3, the DNA is TGTGCCTGGAGTGTACGGGGGGCTAGGGATACGCAGTATTTT. The chain employs TRBV30 and TRBJ2-3; tentative D call: TRBD2 (7 bases). Trimming removed 0 bases at V and 6 bases at J, with 13 bases between. Germline loops: CDR1 GTSNPN, CDR2 SVGIG (reference sequence). The CDR3 is 14 residues long. The full variable domain, completed using reference TRBV30 and TRBJ2-3, is SQTIHQWPATLVQPVGSPLSLECTVEGTSNPNLYWYRQAAGRGLQLLFYSVGIGQISSEVPQNLSASRPQDRQFILSSKKLLLSDSGFYLCAWSVRGARDTQYFGPGTRLTVL.

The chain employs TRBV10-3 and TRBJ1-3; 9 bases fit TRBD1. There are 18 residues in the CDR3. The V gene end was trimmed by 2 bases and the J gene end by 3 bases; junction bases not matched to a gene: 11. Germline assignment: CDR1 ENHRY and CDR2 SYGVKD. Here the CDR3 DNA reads TGTGCCATCAGTGAGGCAGTAGGGACAGGGACTCTTGGAAACACCATATATTTT. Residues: CAISEAVGTGTLGNTIYF.

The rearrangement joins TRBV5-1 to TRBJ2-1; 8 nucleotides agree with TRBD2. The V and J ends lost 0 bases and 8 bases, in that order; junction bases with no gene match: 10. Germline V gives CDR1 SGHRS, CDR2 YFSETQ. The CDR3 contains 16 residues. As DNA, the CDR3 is TGCGCCAGCAGCTTGGATGCGGGACTAGTAGCCCATGAGCAGTTCTTC. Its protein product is CASSLDAGLVAHEQFF.

The CDR3 nucleotides are TGTGCCAGCTCCCCCGTGACGGGGGGGAGCAATCAGCCCCAGCATTTT. It translates to CASSPVTGGSNQPQHF. V is TRBV18 and J is TRBJ1-5; possibly TRBD1 for D (5 bases). CDR3 size: 16 residues. Germline lookup yields CDR1 KGHSH and CDR2 LQKENI. Trimming shortened V by 6 bases and J by 1 base, and 16 bases separated the two germline ends.

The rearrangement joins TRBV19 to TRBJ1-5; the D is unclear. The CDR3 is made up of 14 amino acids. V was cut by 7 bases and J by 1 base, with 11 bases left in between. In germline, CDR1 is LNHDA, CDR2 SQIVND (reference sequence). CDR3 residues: CASTWTSSNQPQHF. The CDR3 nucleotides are TGTGCCAGTACCTGGACCTCGAGCAATCAGCCCCAGCATTTT. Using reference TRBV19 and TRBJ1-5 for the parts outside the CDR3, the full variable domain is DGGITQSPKYLFRKEGQNVTLSCEQNLNHDAMYWYRQDPGQGLRLIYYSQIVNDFQKGDIAEGYSVSREKKESFPLTVTSAQKNPTAFYLCASTWTSSNQPQHFGDGTRLSIL.

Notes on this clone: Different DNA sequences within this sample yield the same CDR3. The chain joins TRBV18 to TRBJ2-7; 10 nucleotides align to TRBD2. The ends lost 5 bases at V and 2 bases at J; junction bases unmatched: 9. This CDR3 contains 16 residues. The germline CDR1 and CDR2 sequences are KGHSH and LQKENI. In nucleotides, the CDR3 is TGTGCCAGCTCAAGCCTAGCGGGAGTTAGGGCCTACGAGCAGTACTTC. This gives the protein CASSSLAGVRAYEQYF.

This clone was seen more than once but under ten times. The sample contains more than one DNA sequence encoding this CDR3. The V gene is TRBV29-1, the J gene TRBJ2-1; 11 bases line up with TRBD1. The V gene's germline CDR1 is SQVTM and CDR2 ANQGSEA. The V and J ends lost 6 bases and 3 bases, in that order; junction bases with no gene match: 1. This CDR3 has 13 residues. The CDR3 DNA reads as TGCAGCGTGGGGACAGGGGGCTACAATGAGCAGTTCTTC. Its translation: CSVGTGGYNEQFF.

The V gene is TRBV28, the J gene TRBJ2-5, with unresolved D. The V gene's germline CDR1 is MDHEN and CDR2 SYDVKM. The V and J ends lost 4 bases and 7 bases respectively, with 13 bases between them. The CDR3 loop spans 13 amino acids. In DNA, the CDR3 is TGTGCCAGCAGTTCTCCAATGCCCGGGACCCAGTACTTC. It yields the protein CASSSPMPGTQYF.

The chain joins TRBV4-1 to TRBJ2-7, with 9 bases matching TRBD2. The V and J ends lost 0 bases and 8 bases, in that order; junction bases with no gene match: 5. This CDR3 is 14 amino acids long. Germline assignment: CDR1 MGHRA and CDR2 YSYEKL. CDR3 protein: CASSQEGREGKQYF. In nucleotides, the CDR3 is TGCGCCAGCAGCCAAGAAGGGCGGGAGGGGAAGCAGTACTTC.

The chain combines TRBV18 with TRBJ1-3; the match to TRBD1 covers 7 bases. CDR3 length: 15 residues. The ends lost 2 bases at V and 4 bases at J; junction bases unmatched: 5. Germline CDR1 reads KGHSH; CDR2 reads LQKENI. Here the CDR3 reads CASSPKTGYGNTIYF. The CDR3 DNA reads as TGTGCCAGCTCACCAAAGACAGGGTACGGAAACACCATATATTTT.